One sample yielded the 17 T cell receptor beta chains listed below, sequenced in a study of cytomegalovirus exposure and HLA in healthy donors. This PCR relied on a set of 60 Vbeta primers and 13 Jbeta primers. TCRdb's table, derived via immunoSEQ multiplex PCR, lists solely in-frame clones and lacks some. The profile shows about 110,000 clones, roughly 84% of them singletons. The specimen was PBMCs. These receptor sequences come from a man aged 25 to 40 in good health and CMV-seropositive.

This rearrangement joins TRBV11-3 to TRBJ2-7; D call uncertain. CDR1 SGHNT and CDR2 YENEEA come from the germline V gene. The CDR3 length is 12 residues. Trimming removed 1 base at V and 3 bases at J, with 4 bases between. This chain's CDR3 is CASSLVGYEQYF. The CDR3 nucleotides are TGTGCCAGCAGCTTAGTCGGCTACGAGCAGTACTTC. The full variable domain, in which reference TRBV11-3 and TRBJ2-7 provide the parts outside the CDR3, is EAGVVQSPRYKIIEKKQPVAFWCNPISGHNTLYWYLQNLGQGPELLIRYENEEAVDDSQLPKDRFSAERLKGVDSTLKIQPAELGDSAVYLCASSLVGYEQYFGPGTRLTVT.

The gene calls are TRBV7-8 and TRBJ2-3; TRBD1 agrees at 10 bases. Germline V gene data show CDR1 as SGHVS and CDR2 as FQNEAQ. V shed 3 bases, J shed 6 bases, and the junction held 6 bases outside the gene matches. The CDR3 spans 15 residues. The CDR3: CASSLLDRGGDTQYF. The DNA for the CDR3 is TGTGCCAGCAGCTTGCTGGACAGGGGGGGGGATACGCAGTATTTT.

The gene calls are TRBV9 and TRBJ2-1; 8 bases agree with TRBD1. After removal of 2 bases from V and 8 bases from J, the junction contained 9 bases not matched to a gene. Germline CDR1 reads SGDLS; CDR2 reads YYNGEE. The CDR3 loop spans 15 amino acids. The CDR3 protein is CASSVASTGVYEQFF. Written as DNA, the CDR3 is TGTGCCAGCAGCGTGGCCTCGACAGGGGTCTATGAGCAGTTCTTC.

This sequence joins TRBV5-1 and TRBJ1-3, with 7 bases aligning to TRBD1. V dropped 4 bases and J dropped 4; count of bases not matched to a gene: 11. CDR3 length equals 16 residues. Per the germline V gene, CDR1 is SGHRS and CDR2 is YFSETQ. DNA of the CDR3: TGCGCCAGCAGCGCCGGAGGGACAGCATTAGGAAACACCATATATTTT. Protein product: CASSAGGTALGNTIYF.

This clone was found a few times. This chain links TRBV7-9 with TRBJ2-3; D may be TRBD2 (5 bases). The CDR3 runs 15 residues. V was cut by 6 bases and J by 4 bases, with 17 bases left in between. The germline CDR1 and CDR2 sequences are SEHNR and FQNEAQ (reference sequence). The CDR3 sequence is CASSPVRLAADTQYF. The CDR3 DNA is TGTGCCAGCAGTCCTGTTCGGCTAGCCGCAGATACGCAGTATTTT.

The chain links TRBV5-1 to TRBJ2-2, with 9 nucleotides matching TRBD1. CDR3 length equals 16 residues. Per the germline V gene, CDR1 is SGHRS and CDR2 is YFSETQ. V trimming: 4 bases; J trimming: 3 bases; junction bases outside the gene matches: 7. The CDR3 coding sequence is TGCGCCAGCAGCCCGGACAGGGGACGGGACACCGGGGAGCTGTTTTTT. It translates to CASSPDRGRDTGELFF. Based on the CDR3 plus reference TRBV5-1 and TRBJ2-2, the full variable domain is KAGVTQTPRYLIKTRGQQVTLSCSPISGHRSVSWYQQTPGQGLQFLFEYFSETQRNKGNFPGRFSGRQFSNSRSEMNVSTLELGDSALYLCASSPDRGRDTGELFFGEGSRLTVL.

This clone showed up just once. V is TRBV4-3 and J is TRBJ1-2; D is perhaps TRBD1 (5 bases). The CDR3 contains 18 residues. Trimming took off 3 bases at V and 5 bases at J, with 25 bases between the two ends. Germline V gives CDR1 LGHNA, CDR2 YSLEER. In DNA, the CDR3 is TGCGCCAGCAGCCATGAGAGACTGACCGGGCCTGGGGCTTATGGCTACACCTTC. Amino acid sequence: CASSHERLTGPGAYGYTF.

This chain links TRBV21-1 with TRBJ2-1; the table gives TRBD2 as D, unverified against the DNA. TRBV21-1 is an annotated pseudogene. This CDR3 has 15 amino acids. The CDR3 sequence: CASSSGLAGDNEQFF. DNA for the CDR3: TGTGCCAGCAGCTCGGGACTAGCGGGGGACAATGAGCAGTTCTTC.

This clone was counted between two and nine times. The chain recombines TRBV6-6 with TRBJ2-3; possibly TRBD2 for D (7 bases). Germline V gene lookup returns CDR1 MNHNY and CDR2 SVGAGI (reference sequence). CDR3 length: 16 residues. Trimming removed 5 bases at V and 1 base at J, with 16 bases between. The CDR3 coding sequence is TGTGCCAGCAGTGGAGGATGGGGGGGCCGCACAGATACGCAGTATTTT. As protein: CASSGGWGGRTDTQYF.

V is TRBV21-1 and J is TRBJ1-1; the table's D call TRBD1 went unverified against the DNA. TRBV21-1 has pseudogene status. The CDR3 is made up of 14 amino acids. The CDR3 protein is CANGQGVGQTEAFF. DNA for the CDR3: TGTGCCAACGGACAGGGGGTAGGTCAGACTGAAGCTTTCTTT.

CDR3 protein: CASSSGREIYEQYF. In DNA form, the CDR3 reads TGTGCCAGCAGCTCCGGACGGGAGATCTACGAGCAGTACTTC. This chain links TRBV5-6 with TRBJ2-7, with a possible D match to TRBD2 (6 bases). In germline, CDR1 is SGHDT, CDR2 YYEEEE. This CDR3 region has 14 residues. The germline V and J ends were trimmed by 3 bases and 3 bases, with 13 bases remaining between them. The whole variable domain, remainder taken from reference TRBV5-6 and TRBJ2-7, is DAGVTQSPTHLIKTRGQQVTLRCSPKSGHDTVSWYQQALGQGPQFIFQYYEEEERQRGNFPDRFSGHQFPNYSSELNVNALLLGDSALYLCASSSGREIYEQYFGPGTRLTVT.

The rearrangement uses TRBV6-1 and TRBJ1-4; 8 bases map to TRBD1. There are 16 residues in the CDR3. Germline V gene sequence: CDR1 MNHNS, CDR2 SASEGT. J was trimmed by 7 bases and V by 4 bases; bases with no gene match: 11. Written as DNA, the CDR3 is TGTGCCAGCAGTGTAATCTCACAGGGGGTTCGTGAAAAACTGTTTTTT. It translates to CASSVISQGVREKLFF.

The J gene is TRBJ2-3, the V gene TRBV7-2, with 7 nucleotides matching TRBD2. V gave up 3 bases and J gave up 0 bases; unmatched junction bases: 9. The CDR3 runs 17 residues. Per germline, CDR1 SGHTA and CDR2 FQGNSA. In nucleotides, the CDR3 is TGTGCCAGCAGCTTGTATCTGAGCGGGGCTAGCACAGATACGCAGTATTTT. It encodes CASSLYLSGASTDTQYF.

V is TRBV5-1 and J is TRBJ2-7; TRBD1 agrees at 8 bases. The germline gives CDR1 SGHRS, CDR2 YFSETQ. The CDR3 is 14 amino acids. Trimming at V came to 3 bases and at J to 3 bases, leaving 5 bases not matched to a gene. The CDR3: CASSSLTGGYEQYF. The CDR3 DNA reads TGCGCCAGCAGCTCTCTCACAGGGGGCTACGAGCAGTACTTC.

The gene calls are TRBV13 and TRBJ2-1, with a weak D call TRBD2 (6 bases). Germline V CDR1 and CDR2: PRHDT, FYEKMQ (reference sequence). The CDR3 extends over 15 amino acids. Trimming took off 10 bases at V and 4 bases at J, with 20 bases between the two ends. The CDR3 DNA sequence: TGTGCCACAAGACTAGAGGGGAATGTTTACAATGAGCAGTTCTTC. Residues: CATRLEGNVYNEQFF.

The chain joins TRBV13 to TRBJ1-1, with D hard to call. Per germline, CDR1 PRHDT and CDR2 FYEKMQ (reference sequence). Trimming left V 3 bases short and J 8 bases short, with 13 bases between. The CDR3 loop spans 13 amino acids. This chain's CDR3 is CASSFPRGSEAFF. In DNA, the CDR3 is TGTGCCAGCAGCTTCCCGCGCGGATCCGAAGCTTTCTTT.

CDR3 sequence reads: CASSLPRGTSGGQGRETQYF. The CDR3 DNA sequence: TGTGCCAGCAGCCTCCCCCGGGGTACTAGCGGGGGGCAGGGTCGTGAGACCCAGTACTTC. The chain recombines TRBV9 with TRBJ2-5; 12 nucleotides align to TRBD2. The CDR3 runs 20 residues. The germline V gene has CDR1 SGDLS and CDR2 YYNGEE. The trim removed 4 bases at V and 5 bases at J, leaving 21 bases unmatched.